The 31 T cell receptor beta chains listed next were all sequenced from one sample in a study of OX40 agonist ivuxolimab in advanced cancers. Produced via immunoSEQ multiplex PCR; TCRdb's table is partial and in-frame only. Of more than 65,000 clones in the sample, around 80% were seen once. The starting material was CD4+ or CD8+ T cells sorted from blood, obtained in a trial of the OX40 agonist ivuxolimab. All receptors derive from an adult with an advanced solid tumor such as melanoma, head and neck, liver or kidney cancer.

CDR3: CASSLGGAAETQYF. Here the CDR3 DNA reads TGTGCCAGCAGCCTTGGCGGGGCCGCGGAGACCCAGTACTTC. The chain carries TRBV7-3 and TRBJ2-5; possible D gene TRBD2, 6 bases. V was trimmed by 5 bases and J by 5 bases, leaving 15 bases between them. The CDR3 is 14 amino acids. Germline lookup yields CDR1 SGHTA and CDR2 FQGTGA.

This chain uses TRBV6-1 with TRBJ2-2; 11 bases agree with TRBD2. The CDR3 has 15 amino acids. Per the germline V gene, CDR1 is MNHNS and CDR2 is SASEGT. Trimming cost V 3 bases and J 7 bases; bases outside gene matches: 4. CDR3 loop: CASSEGLAVHGELFF. For the CDR3, the DNA is TGTGCCAGCAGTGAGGGACTAGCGGTACACGGGGAGCTGTTTTTT.

The chain links TRBV18 to TRBJ1-1, with D uncertain. Trimming took 3 bases from V and 0 from J, leaving 8 bases between them. CDR3 size: 14 residues. CDR1 is KGHSH, CDR2 LQKENI, per germline. This chain's CDR3 is CASSPYVMNTEAFF. The CDR3 nucleotides are TGTGCCAGCTCACCTTACGTCATGAACACTGAAGCTTTCTTT.

V and J are TRBV11-2 and TRBJ1-4, with 9 bases lining up with TRBD1. The ends lost 3 bases at V and 6 bases at J; junction bases unmatched: 2. CDR1 SGHAT and CDR2 FQNNGV come from the germline V gene. This CDR3 contains 14 residues. The chain's CDR3 is CASSFGTGYEKLFF. The DNA of the CDR3 is TGTGCCAGCAGCTTCGGGACAGGGTATGAAAAACTGTTTTTT.

The V and J genes are TRBV5-4 and TRBJ1-5, with TRBD1 as a possible D gene (5 bases). The germline V and J ends were trimmed by 4 bases and 7 bases, with 18 bases remaining between them. Germline-derived CDR1 and CDR2 are SGHNT and YYREEE (reference sequence). The CDR3 has 15 amino acids. The CDR3 nucleotides read TGTGCCAGCAGCGTTGGGGCAGGGAAGGAACAGCCCCAGCATTTT. This encodes CASSVGAGKEQPQHF.

The gene calls are TRBV10-1 and TRBJ2-1; possibly TRBD1 for D (6 bases). Trimming took off 3 bases at V and 5 bases at J, with 11 bases between the two ends. CDR1 is WNHNN, CDR2 SYGVQD, per germline (reference sequence). The CDR3 is made up of 14 amino acids. Written as DNA, the CDR3 is TGCGCCAGCAGTGAAAGACAGGTAGACAATGAGCAGTTCTTC. Translation gives CASSERQVDNEQFF.

This chain connects TRBV6-5 to TRBJ1-1, with D possibly being TRBD1 (5 bases). Germline V gene lookup returns CDR1 MNHEY and CDR2 SVGAGI. This CDR3 is built from 12 residues. The germline V and J ends were trimmed by 0 bases and 6 bases, with 5 bases remaining between them. The chain's CDR3 is CASSYSGAEAFF. In nucleotides, the CDR3 is TGTGCCAGCAGTTACTCAGGGGCTGAAGCTTTCTTT.

The genes are TRBV2 and TRBJ1-4; D is undetermined. Trimming took 7 bases from V and 3 from J, leaving 12 bases between them. CDR1 and CDR2 from the germline V gene are SNHLY and FYNNEI. This CDR3 comprises 14 residues. The CDR3 loop is CASTRERSNEKLFF. In DNA form, the CDR3 reads TGTGCCAGCACTCGGGAGCGATCTAATGAAAAACTGTTTTTT.

This clone was found once. The chain combines TRBV18 with TRBJ1-1, with D possibly TRBD1 on 5 matching bases. Trimming cost V 6 bases and J 4 bases, with 15 bases left between them. The length of the CDR3 is 14 residues. From germline, CDR1 is KGHSH and CDR2 LQKENI. CDR3 loop: CASSRTGGFTEAFF. As DNA, the CDR3 is TGTGCCAGCTCGCGTACGGGGGGGTTCACTGAAGCTTTCTTT.

About this clone itself: An end of the junction does not agree with germline; a read error may underlie this. The CDR3 DNA follows: TGTGCCAGCAGTTTAGTGACGTGGGGGGCGCTTGGCTACACCTTC. Amino acid sequence: CASSLVTWGALGYTF. V gene TRBV11-2 combines with J gene TRBJ1-2; TRBD1 is a possible D gene (6 bases). This CDR3 has 15 amino acids. From germline, CDR1 is SGHAT and CDR2 FQNNGV. Looking up the rest from reference TRBV11-2 and TRBJ1-2 gives the full variable domain: EAGVAQSPRYKIIEKRQSVAFWCNPISGHATLYWYQQILGQGPKLLIQFQNNGVVDDSQLPKDRFSAERLKGVDSTLKIQPAKLEDSAVYLCASSLVTWGALGYTFGSGTRLTVV.

The rearrangement joins TRBV7-5 to TRBJ1-5; the D call TRBD1 from the table was never checked on the DNA. TRBV7-5 is recorded as a pseudogene. There are 17 residues in the CDR3. The CDR3 sequence: CARSLAPWTLRSQPQHF. For the CDR3, the DNA is TGTGCCAGAAGCTTAGCCCCTTGGACACTAAGGAGTCAGCCCCAGCATTTT.

The chain combines TRBV7-2 with TRBJ1-2; TRBD1 matches at 7 bases. The CDR3 is 15 amino acids. V was pared by 5 bases and J by 6 bases, with 12 bases of the junction left unmatched. Per the germline V gene, CDR1 is SGHTA and CDR2 is FQGNSA. CDR3 protein: CASSTRQGTMDGYTF. CDR3 coding DNA: TGTGCCAGCAGCACCAGACAGGGAACGATGGATGGCTACACCTTC.

V usage is TRBV5-4 and J usage is TRBJ2-3; D ambiguous. Germline V CDR1 and CDR2: SGHNT, YYREEE (reference sequence). V lost 2 bases and J lost 1, with 8 bases in between. This CDR3 spans 14 amino acids. In DNA, the CDR3 is TGTGCCAGCAGCTTATCTGCCGGCACAGATACGCAGTATTTT. Its protein product is CASSLSAGTDTQYF.

The rearrangement joins TRBV11-1 to TRBJ1-1; weak D call: TRBD1 (5 bases). Germline V gene lookup returns CDR1 SGHAT and CDR2 FQDESV (reference sequence). CDR3 length: 16 amino acids. The V end was cut by 7 bases, the J end by 1 base, with 19 bases between. CDR3: CASTPRTGVTNTEAFF. DNA of the CDR3: TGTGCCAGCACTCCAAGGACGGGGGTGACGAACACTGAAGCTTTCTTT.

This clone occurred a few times. CDR3 coding DNA: TGCGCCAGCAGCCAAGGGACAGGGGGGGTGACTGAAGCTTTCTTT. This codes for CASSQGTGGVTEAFF. The genes are TRBV4-1 and TRBJ1-1; 10 bases are a match to TRBD1. Germline V gene lookup returns CDR1 MGHRA and CDR2 YSYEKL. The ends lost 1 base at V and 5 bases at J; junction bases unmatched: 4. There are 15 residues in the CDR3.

The CDR3 DNA reads TGTGCCAGCACGGACAGGGGGAATCTGAACACCGGGGAGCTGTTTTTT. The encoded protein is CASTDRGNLNTGELFF. The chain carries TRBV11-2 and TRBJ2-2; 10 bases match TRBD1. The CDR3 consists of 16 residues. Per germline, CDR1 SGHAT and CDR2 FQNNGV. J lost 1 base, V lost 7 bases, and 6 bases had no gene match.

The J gene is TRBJ1-6, the V gene TRBV27; unclear D gene. Looked up from germline, CDR1 is MNHEY and CDR2 is SMNVEV (reference sequence). V gave up 2 bases and J gave up 5 bases, with 22 bases separating them. CDR3 length equals 19 residues. This chain's CDR3 is CASSLKSPGEGWHNSPLHF. CDR3 DNA: TGTGCCAGCAGTTTAAAATCCCCCGGGGAGGGCTGGCATAATTCACCCCTCCACTTT.

The chain recombines TRBV6-1 with TRBJ2-7, with a tentative D call TRBD2 (6 bases). CDR1 is MNHNS and CDR2 is SASEGT in the germline V gene. CDR3 length equals 12 residues. V lost 6 bases and J lost 2, with 8 bases in between. The CDR3 is CASREGAYEQYF. As DNA, the CDR3 is TGTGCCAGCAGGGAGGGTGCCTACGAGCAGTACTTC.

The CDR3 DNA is TGCGCCAGCAGCGCCTCTGGGGGGGCAAGCGACGAGCAGTACTTC. Protein product: CASSASGGASDEQYF. The chain recombines TRBV5-1 with TRBJ2-7; D might be TRBD2 (7 bases). CDR3 length: 15 residues. The germline V gene encodes CDR1 SGHRS and CDR2 YFSETQ. V was shortened by 4 bases and J by 5 bases, with 19 bases between the two germline ends. The whole variable domain, remainder taken from reference TRBV5-1 and TRBJ2-7, is KAGVTQTPRYLIKTRGQQVTLSCSPISGHRSVSWYQQTPGQGLQFLFEYFSETQRNKGNFPGRFSGRQFSNSRSEMNVSTLELGDSALYLCASSASGGASDEQYFGPGTRLTVT.

The chain recombines TRBV4-3 with TRBJ1-4; 7 bases agree with TRBD1. This CDR3 has 17 amino acids. Germline CDR1 LGHNA, CDR2 YSLEER. Trimming at V came to 6 bases and at J to 0 bases, leaving 10 bases not matched to a gene. CDR3 residues: CASSPGQARSTNEKLFF. The CDR3 nucleotides read TGCGCCAGCAGTCCCGGACAGGCAAGGTCAACTAATGAAAAACTGTTTTTT.

In its sample, this clone was seen once. The CDR3 region has the DNA TGTGCCAGTACAACAGATCCTAACTATGGCTACACCTTC. This sequence encodes CASTTDPNYGYTF. V gene TRBV6-6 combines with J gene TRBJ1-2; D ambiguous. V was trimmed by 9 bases and J by 0 bases, leaving 11 bases between them. The CDR3 is made up of 13 amino acids. Germline V CDR1 and CDR2: MNHNY, SVGAGI (reference sequence).

Points on this clone: Other nucleotide sequences in the sample specify the same CDR3. V gene TRBV2 combines with J gene TRBJ2-2; possibly TRBD1 or TRBD2 for D (5 bases each). Germline V gene lookup returns CDR1 SNHLY and CDR2 FYNNEI. The CDR3 is 17 residues long. V gave up 0 bases and J gave up 7 bases, with 18 bases separating them. The CDR3 sequence is CASSEALYSGSGGELFF. The CDR3 coding sequence is TGTGCCAGCAGTGAAGCGCTCTACTCAGGGAGCGGCGGGGAGCTGTTTTTT.

This clone was observed a single time. The V gene is TRBV10-3, the J gene TRBJ1-1, with unresolved D. This CDR3 is 11 amino acids long. CDR1 ENHRY and CDR2 SYGVKD come from the germline V gene. V was clipped by 10 bases and J by 2 bases, with 8 bases between them. The CDR3 nucleotides read TGTGCCAGCACCCTTAACACTGAAGCTTTCTTT. Translating gives CASTLNTEAFF.

The V and J genes are TRBV23-1 and TRBJ1-4; D may be TRBD1 (5 bases). TRBV23-1 is an open reading frame, and its role is uncertain. The V and J ends lost 4 bases and 7 bases respectively, with 19 bases between them. The CDR3 covers 16 residues. CDR3 sequence: CASSPRRRGEIEKLFF. The CDR3 DNA follows: TGCGCCAGCAGTCCCCGCCGGAGGGGAGAGATTGAAAAACTGTTTTTT.

The rearrangement links TRBV9 to TRBJ2-7; possibly TRBD1 for D (6 bases). Germline loops: CDR1 SGDLS, CDR2 YYNGEE. CDR3 size: 14 residues. V lost 0 bases to trimming and J lost 2 bases, with 9 bases between them. In DNA form, the CDR3 reads TGTGCCAGCAGCGTAGCCGGGACACCCTACGAGCAGTACTTC. This translates into CASSVAGTPYEQYF.

To note about this clone: A read error may account for a junction end that differs from germline. Within the sample, other DNA sequences also encode this same CDR3. This sequence joins TRBV6-6 and TRBJ1-4; weak D call: TRBD1 (5 bases). Germline-derived CDR1 and CDR2 are MNHNY and SVGAGI (reference sequence). This CDR3 is built from 15 residues. The CDR3 region is CASSYPPGANEKLFF. CDR3 sequence (DNA): TGTGCTAGCAGTTACCCACCGGGGGCTAATGAAAAACTGTTTTTT.

V usage is TRBV7-2 and J usage is TRBJ1-1; the match to TRBD1 covers 10 bases. The CDR3 is made up of 16 amino acids. Germline values: CDR1 SGHTA, CDR2 FQGNSA. The junction had 6 bases not matched to a gene; V was cut back by 5 bases and J by 0 bases. CDR3 in DNA: TGTGCCAGCAGCCGTCGACAGGGGGCCTTGAACACTGAAGCTTTCTTT. This encodes CASSRRQGALNTEAFF.

The CDR3 reads CASSGRLWTSGGFTDTQYF. For the CDR3, the DNA is TGTGCCAGCAGCGGAAGACTATGGACTAGCGGGGGGTTCACAGATACGCAGTATTTT. This chain uses TRBV7-2 with TRBJ2-3; 14 bases are shared with TRBD2. CDR1 is SGHTA, CDR2 FQGNSA, per germline. The CDR3 covers 19 residues. Trimming removed 5 bases from V and 2 bases from J; junction bases left unmatched: 12.

The J gene is TRBJ1-2, the V gene TRBV7-2; unclear D gene. V was clipped by 1 base and J by 8 bases, with 20 bases between them. CDR1 is SGHTA, CDR2 FQGNSA, per germline. This CDR3 has 16 amino acids. In DNA form, the CDR3 reads TGTGCCAGCAGCTTAGATTTCCGAGGAAACTCGGGAGGCTACACCTTC. It codes for CASSLDFRGNSGGYTF.

The rearrangement joins TRBV4-3 to TRBJ1-2, with D perhaps TRBD1 (5 bases). The V gene's germline CDR1 is LGHNA and CDR2 YSLEER. The CDR3 has 13 residues. Trimming removed 5 bases from V and 2 bases from J, with 9 bases in between. This CDR3 is CASSETVNYGYTF. The CDR3 DNA reads TGCGCCAGCAGCGAGACAGTAAACTATGGCTACACCTTC.

CDR3 in DNA: TGTGCCAGCCGGGACAGGGATGGCTACACCTTC. Its translation: CASRDRDGYTF. The chain links TRBV10-3 to TRBJ1-2; TRBD1 matches at 9 bases. Germline values: CDR1 ENHRY, CDR2 SYGVKD. The length of the CDR3 is 11 residues. With 10 bases clipped from V and 6 bases from J, the junction kept 3 bases outside the gene matches.